What follows are 11 T cell receptor beta chains derived from one specimen sequenced in a study of OX40 agonist ivuxolimab in advanced cancers. Clones were read by immunoSEQ multiplex PCR, and TCRdb kept only the in-frame ones, dropping some. Among some 50,000 clones listed, under 85% were seen once. The sequencing here drew on CD4+ or CD8+ T cells sorted from blood, taken in a trial of the OX40 agonist ivuxolimab. The receptors stem from an adult with an advanced solid tumor such as melanoma, head and neck, liver or kidney cancer.

The chain joins TRBV11-1 to TRBJ2-1, with TRBD2 identical over 14 bases. Germline CDR1 SGHAT, CDR2 FQDESV (reference sequence). The CDR3 has 17 amino acids. With 5 bases clipped from V and 3 bases from J, the junction kept 6 bases outside the gene matches. Here the CDR3 DNA reads TGTGCCAGCAGCCCCAGACTAGCGGGAGGGATCTACAATGAGCAGTTCTTC. As protein: CASSPRLAGGIYNEQFF. Filled out from reference TRBV11-1 and TRBJ2-1, the complete variable domain reads EAEVAQSPRYKITEKSQAVAFWCDPISGHATLYWYRQILGQGPELLVQFQDESVVDDSQLPKDRFSAERLKGVDSTLKIQPAELGDSAMYLCASSPRLAGGIYNEQFFGPGTRLTVL.

The chain recombines TRBV19 with TRBJ2-7; the match to TRBD1 covers 8 bases. After removal of 4 bases from V and 1 base from J, the junction contained 6 bases not matched to a gene. The CDR3 totals 15 residues. Germline V lookup: CDR1 LNHDA, CDR2 SQIVND (reference sequence). The CDR3 DNA sequence: TGTGCCAGTAGTAAGACAGGGGATCCTTCCTACGAGCAGTACTTC. This translates into CASSKTGDPSYEQYF.

The chain joins TRBV7-2 to TRBJ1-3; D not certain. Between the trimmed V and J ends, which lost 1 base and 4 bases, there was a span of 11 bases. This CDR3 is built from 15 residues. Germline V gene data show CDR1 as SGHTA and CDR2 as FQGNSA. This CDR3 is CASSLVGSAGNTIYF. CDR3 DNA sequence: TGTGCCAGCAGCTTAGTAGGGTCTGCGGGAAACACCATATATTTT.

This chain joins TRBV2 and TRBJ2-1; D unclear. CDR3 length: 15 amino acids. V shed 6 bases and J shed 7 bases, with 19 bases lying between them. CDR1 and CDR2 (germline): SNHLY, FYNNEI. Written as DNA, the CDR3 is TGTGCCAGCAGGGGCTCGGGTTTGCAATTTAATGAGCAGTTCTTC. It encodes CASRGSGLQFNEQFF.

This clone was detected once. The chain uses TRBV5-1 and TRBJ2-3; 8 nucleotides align to TRBD2. CDR3 length equals 16 residues. Germline lookup yields CDR1 SGHRS and CDR2 YFSETQ. Trimming at V came to 0 bases and at J to 1 base, leaving 4 bases not matched to a gene. Here the CDR3 reads CASSLAGGGRTDTQYF. Written as DNA, the CDR3 is TGCGCCAGCAGCTTGGCCGGGGGGGGCCGCACAGATACGCAGTATTTT.

The chain is built from TRBV5-4 and TRBJ1-1; 9 bases align to TRBD1. With V trimmed by 3 bases and J by 4 bases, 1 base remained unmatched. Germline CDR1 reads SGHNT; CDR2 reads YYREEE (reference sequence). The CDR3 has 13 amino acids. This chain's CDR3 is CASSSDRGTEAFF. The CDR3 nucleotides read TGTGCCAGCAGCTCGGACAGGGGCACTGAAGCTTTCTTT. The complete variable domain, with remaining parts taken from reference TRBV5-4 and TRBJ1-1, reads ETGVTQSPTHLIKTRGQQVTLRCSSQSGHNTVSWYQQALGQGPQFIFQYYREEENGRGNFPPRFSGLQFPNYSSELNVNALELDDSALYLCASSSDRGTEAFFGQGTRLTVV.

The chain links TRBV6-1 to TRBJ2-3, with 10 bases aligning to TRBD2. V gave up 2 bases and J gave up 2 bases; unmatched junction bases: 7. The CDR3 contains 17 residues. CDR1 is MNHNS, CDR2 SASEGT, per germline. The CDR3 nucleotides are TGTGCCAGCAGTGAATTCCCTACTAGCGGGACCACAGATACGCAGTATTTT. This codes for CASSEFPTSGTTDTQYF.

J is TRBJ2-3 and V is TRBV18; D gene uncertain. CDR1 is KGHSH and CDR2 is LQKENI in the germline V gene. The CDR3 spans 16 residues. Trimming removed 5 bases at V and 3 bases at J, with 18 bases between. The CDR3 is CASSADAPYVTDTQYF. DNA for the CDR3: TGTGCCAGCTCAGCGGACGCCCCATACGTTACAGATACGCAGTATTTT.

The J gene is TRBJ2-7, the V gene TRBV5-4; D uncertain. The CDR3 covers 14 residues. V shed 6 bases and J shed 1 base, with 14 bases lying between them. The germline V gene has CDR1 SGHNT and CDR2 YYREEE (reference sequence). In DNA form, the CDR3 reads TGTGCCAGCACTCAGAAGAGTGGTTCCTACGAGCAGTACTTC. Protein: CASTQKSGSYEQYF.

In its sample, this clone was seen once. The V gene is TRBV11-2, the J gene TRBJ1-6; D gene ambiguous. Germline V gene data show CDR1 as SGHAT and CDR2 as FQNNGV. The CDR3 runs to 15 residues. Between the trimmed V and J ends, which lost 7 bases and 11 bases, there was a span of 21 bases. The chain's CDR3 is CASTPTGGLGAPLHF. The CDR3 nucleotides read TGTGCCAGCACCCCAACCGGAGGGCTAGGCGCACCCCTCCACTTT.

The chain links TRBV30 to TRBJ2-5, with 11 bases that match TRBD2. This CDR3 region has 16 residues. Germline CDR1 GTSNPN, CDR2 SVGIG (reference sequence). V lost 0 bases, J lost 7 bases, and 10 bases stayed unmatched. The CDR3 DNA reads TGTGCCTGGAGTGTACGCGTAGCGGGAGGGCGGGGGACCCAGTACTTC. Amino acids: CAWSVRVAGGRGTQYF.